This TCR beta chain was sequenced in a study of Tregs in tolerant kidney transplant recipients. Only in-frame clones appear in the TCRdb table, and some are missing; sequencing was by immunoSEQ multiplex PCR. The top ten hold more than 1.5% of the sample, which has approximately 82,000 clones, over 85% seen once. Germline assignment: CDR1 MGHRA and CDR2 YSYEKL. Germline trimming cut 4 bases from V and 1 base from J; bases unmatched to any gene: 10. The CDR3 spans 20 residues. Related graft donors supplied nonmyeloablative bone marrow transplants, and mixed chimerism was transient. This specimen was CD4+ T cells from blood (PBMCs), taken 12 months after the transplant. This receptor was identified in a human patient who received a combined kidney and bone marrow transplant. The T cells may come from the graft donor. The chain carries TRBV4-1 and TRBJ2-1, with 16 positions matching TRBD2. CDR3 in amino acids: CASSRPPGLAGGGSYNEQFF. The CDR3 DNA follows: TGCGCCAGCAGCCGGCCACCGGGACTAGCGGGAGGGGGATCCTACAATGAGCAGTTCTTC.